The present entry profiles one T cell receptor beta chain with its context. Its cognate antigen is unknown. The sample is drawn from a study of cytomegalovirus exposure and HLA in healthy donors. Study results and limitations: Fewer N-insertions (relative to the roughly 700-donor mean) were reportedly seen in an Asian-associated ancestry cluster in a later analysis. Trimming of TCR beta V- and J-genes showed a link, identified in a later analysis, to a missense DCLRE1C variant. Within a later analysis, the majority of CMV-associated TCR beta chains appeared HLA-restricted.

Primers: 60 Vbeta forward and 13 Jbeta reverse. Sequenced by immunoSEQ multiplex PCR; TCRdb stores in-frame clones only, minus some. The sample has 150,000 to 200,000 clones; approximately 80% are singletons. Donors in the study were healthy people who gave bone marrow. Germline CDR1 is MDHEN and CDR2 is SYDVKM. The junction had 8 bases not matched to a gene; V was cut back by 7 bases and J by 5 bases. The CDR3 is 15 residues long. The sequence was obtained from a woman aged 25-40 years in good health and CMV-seronegative. The rearrangement links TRBV28 to TRBJ2-3, with TRBD2 matching over 11 bases. What was sequenced was PBMCs. The CDR3 here is CASTDSGRVGDTQYF. For the CDR3, the DNA is TGTGCCAGCACCGATAGCGGGAGGGTGGGAGATACGCAGTATTTT.